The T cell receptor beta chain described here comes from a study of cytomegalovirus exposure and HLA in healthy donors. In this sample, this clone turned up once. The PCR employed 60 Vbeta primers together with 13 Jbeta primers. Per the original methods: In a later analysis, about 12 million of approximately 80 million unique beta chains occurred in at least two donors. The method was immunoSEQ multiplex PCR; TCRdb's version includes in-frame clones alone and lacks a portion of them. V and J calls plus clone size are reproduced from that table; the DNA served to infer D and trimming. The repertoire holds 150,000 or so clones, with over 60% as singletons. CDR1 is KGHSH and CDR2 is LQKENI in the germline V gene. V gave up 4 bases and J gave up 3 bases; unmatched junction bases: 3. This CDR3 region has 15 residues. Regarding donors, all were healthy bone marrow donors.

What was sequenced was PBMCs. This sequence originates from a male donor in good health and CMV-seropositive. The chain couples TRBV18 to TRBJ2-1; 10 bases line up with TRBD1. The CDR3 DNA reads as TGTGCCAGCTCACTAGGACAGGGGGTCTACAATGAGCAGTTCTTC. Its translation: CASSLGQGVYNEQFF.